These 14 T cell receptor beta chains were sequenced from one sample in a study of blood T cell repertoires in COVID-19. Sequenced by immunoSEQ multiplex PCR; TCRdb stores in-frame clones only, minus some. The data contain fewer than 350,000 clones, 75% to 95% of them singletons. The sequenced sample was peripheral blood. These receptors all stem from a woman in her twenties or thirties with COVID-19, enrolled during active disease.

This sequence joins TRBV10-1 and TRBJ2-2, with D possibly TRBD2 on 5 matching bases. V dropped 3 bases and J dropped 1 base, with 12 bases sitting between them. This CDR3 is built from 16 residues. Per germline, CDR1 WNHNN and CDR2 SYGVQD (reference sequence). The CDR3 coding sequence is TGCGCCAGCAGTGATCCAGCGGCCCAGAACACCGGGGAGCTGTTTTTT. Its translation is CASSDPAAQNTGELFF.

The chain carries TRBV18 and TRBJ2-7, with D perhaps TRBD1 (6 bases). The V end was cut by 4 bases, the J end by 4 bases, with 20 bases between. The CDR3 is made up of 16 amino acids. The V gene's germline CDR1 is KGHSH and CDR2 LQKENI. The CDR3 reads CASSLTKTGAKYEQYF. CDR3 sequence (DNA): TGTGCCAGCTCACTAACTAAGACAGGCGCCAAATACGAGCAGTACTTC.

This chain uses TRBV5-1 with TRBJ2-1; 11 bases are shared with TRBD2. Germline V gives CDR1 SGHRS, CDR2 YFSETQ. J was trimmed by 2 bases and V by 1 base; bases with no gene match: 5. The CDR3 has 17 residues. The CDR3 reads CASSLTPGLAAYNEQFF. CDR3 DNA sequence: TGCGCCAGCAGCTTGACCCCGGGACTAGCGGCCTACAATGAGCAGTTCTTC.

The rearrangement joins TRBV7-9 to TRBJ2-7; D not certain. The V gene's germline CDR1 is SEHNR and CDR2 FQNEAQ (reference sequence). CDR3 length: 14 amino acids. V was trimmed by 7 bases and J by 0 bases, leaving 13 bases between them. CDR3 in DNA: TGTGCCAGCACACCAGAATCCAGCTCCTACGAGCAGTACTTC. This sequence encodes CASTPESSSYEQYF.

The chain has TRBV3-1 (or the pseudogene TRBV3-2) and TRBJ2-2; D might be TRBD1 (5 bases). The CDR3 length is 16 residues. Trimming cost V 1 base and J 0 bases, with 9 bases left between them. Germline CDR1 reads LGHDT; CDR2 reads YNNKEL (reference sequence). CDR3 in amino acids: CASSQGAGTNTGELFF. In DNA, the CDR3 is TGTGCCAGCAGCCAAGGAGCAGGGACGAACACCGGGGAGCTGTTTTTT.

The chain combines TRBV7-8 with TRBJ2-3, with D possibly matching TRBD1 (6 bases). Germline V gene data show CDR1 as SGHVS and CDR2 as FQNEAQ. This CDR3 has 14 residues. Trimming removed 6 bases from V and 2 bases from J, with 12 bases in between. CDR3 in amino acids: CASSMTGPTDTQYF. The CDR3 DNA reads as TGTGCCAGCAGTATGACAGGCCCCACAGATACGCAGTATTTT.

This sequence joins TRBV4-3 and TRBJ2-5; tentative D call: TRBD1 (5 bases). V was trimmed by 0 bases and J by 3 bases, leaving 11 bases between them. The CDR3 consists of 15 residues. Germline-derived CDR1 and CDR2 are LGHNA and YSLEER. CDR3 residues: CASSQDIGHEETQYF. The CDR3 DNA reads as TGCGCCAGCAGCCAAGATATTGGACACGAAGAGACCCAGTACTTC.

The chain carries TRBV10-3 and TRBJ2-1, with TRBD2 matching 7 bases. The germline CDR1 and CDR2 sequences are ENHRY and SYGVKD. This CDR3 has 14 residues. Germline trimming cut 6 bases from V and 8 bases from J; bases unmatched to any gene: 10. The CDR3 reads CAIRSRDYSDEQFF. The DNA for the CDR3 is TGTGCCATCAGATCACGGGACTATTCCGATGAGCAGTTCTTC.

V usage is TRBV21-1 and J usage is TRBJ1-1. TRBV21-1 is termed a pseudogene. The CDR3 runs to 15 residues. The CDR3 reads CASSARGNMNTEAFF. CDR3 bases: TGTGCCAGCAGCGCCAGAGGGAACATGAACACTGAAGCTTTCTTT.

Here the CDR3 DNA reads TGCGCCAGCAGCGGACCCCGGGACAGCTACAATGAGCAGTTCTTC. Translated: CASSGPRDSYNEQFF. The chain is built from TRBV5-1 and TRBJ2-1; 7 nucleotides align to TRBD1. CDR3 length: 15 residues. J gave up 3 bases and V 4 bases, and 7 bases lay outside the gene matches. Germline CDR1 SGHRS, CDR2 YFSETQ.

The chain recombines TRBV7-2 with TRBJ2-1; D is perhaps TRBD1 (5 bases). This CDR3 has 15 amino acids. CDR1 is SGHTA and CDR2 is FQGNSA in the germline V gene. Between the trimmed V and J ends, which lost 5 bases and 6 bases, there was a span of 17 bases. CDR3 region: CASSASRDPPNEQFF. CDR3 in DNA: TGTGCCAGCAGCGCCTCCAGGGATCCTCCCAATGAGCAGTTCTTC.

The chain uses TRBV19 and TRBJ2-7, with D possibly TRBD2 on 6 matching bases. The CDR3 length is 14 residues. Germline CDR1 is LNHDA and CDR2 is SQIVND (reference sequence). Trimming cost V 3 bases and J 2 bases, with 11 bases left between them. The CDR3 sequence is CASSMGGGPYEQYF. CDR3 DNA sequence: TGTGCCAGTAGTATGGGGGGAGGCCCCTACGAGCAGTACTTC.

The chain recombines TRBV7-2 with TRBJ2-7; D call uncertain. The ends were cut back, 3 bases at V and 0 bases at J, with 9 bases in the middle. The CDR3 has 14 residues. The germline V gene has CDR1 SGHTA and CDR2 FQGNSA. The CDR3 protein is CASSFDSTSYEQYF. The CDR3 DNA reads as TGTGCCAGCAGCTTCGACTCGACCTCCTACGAGCAGTACTTC.

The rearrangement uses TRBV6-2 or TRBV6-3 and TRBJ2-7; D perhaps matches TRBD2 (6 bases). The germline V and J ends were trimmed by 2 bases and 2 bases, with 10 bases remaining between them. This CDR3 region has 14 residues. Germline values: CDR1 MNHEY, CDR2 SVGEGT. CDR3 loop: CASSYPGVAYEQYF. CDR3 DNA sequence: TGTGCCAGCAGTTACCCGGGAGTAGCCTACGAGCAGTACTTC.